What follows are 9 T cell receptor beta chains derived from one specimen sequenced in a study of blood T cell repertoires in COVID-19. Measured with immunoSEQ multiplex PCR; TCRdb has only the in-frame clones, and not every one. The repertoire holds fewer than 400,000 clones, roughly 90% seen once, with approximately 17% in the top ten. The sample was PBMCs or T cells enriched from blood (not recorded which). Receptor source: a woman between 25 and 40 years old who had recovered from COVID-19.

J is TRBJ1-2 and V is TRBV6-5; TRBD1 aligns across 7 bases. The CDR3 runs to 15 residues. The V gene's germline CDR1 is MNHEY and CDR2 SVGAGI. V gave up 4 bases and J gave up 8 bases; unmatched junction bases: 13. CDR3 loop: CASSLLGTVSRGYTF. For the CDR3, the DNA is TGTGCCAGCAGTTTACTCGGGACAGTAAGTCGAGGCTACACCTTC.

This chain links TRBV30 with TRBJ2-3; no clear D gene. The germline V gene encodes CDR1 GTSNPN and CDR2 SVGIG (reference sequence). V shed 4 bases and J shed 4 bases, with 12 bases lying between them. CDR3 size: 13 residues. CDR3 DNA sequence: TGTGCCTGGATAGACTGGTCAGCAGATACGCAGTATTTT. This encodes CAWIDWSADTQYF.

The chain joins TRBV6-2 or TRBV6-3 to TRBJ1-2; D gene uncertain. The CDR3 is 12 residues long. V dropped 5 bases and J dropped 3 bases, with 7 bases sitting between them. Per the germline V gene, CDR1 is MNHEY and CDR2 is SVGEGT. CDR3 in amino acids: CASSTVDYGYTF. CDR3 in DNA: TGTGCCAGCAGTACGGTGGACTATGGCTACACCTTC.

The V call is TRBV6-5, the J call TRBJ1-3; D gene ambiguous. This CDR3 spans 13 amino acids. Trimming cost V 8 bases and J 5 bases, with 13 bases left between them. CDR1 MNHEY and CDR2 SVGAGI come from the germline V gene. DNA of the CDR3: TGTGCCAGCTCGCGGGATCGACGAAACACCATATATTTT. Residues: CASSRDRRNTIYF.

The chain joins TRBV28 to TRBJ2-7; TRBD1 agrees at 10 bases. The germline gives CDR1 MDHEN, CDR2 SYDVKM. There are 14 residues in the CDR3. Unmatched junction bases numbered 4, after V lost 5 bases and J lost 3 bases. The DNA for the CDR3 is TGTGCCAGCAGTGGGACAGGGGTTCGCTACGAGCAGTACTTC. The encoded protein is CASSGTGVRYEQYF.

The V and J genes are TRBV7-9 and TRBJ2-7; D is undetermined. V was pared by 4 bases and J by 0 bases, with 16 bases between. CDR3 size: 16 residues. Germline-derived CDR1 and CDR2 are SEHNR and FQNEAQ (reference sequence). CDR3 residues: CASSSATGVSSYEQYF. The CDR3 DNA follows: TGTGCCAGCAGCTCAGCCACGGGTGTCAGCTCCTACGAGCAGTACTTC.

This clone was detected once. The chain joins TRBV7-2 to TRBJ2-7; the D gene is possibly TRBD2 (7 bases). The germline V and J ends were trimmed by 5 bases and 7 bases, with 12 bases remaining between them. The CDR3 contains 12 residues. Germline CDR1 and CDR2: SGHTA and FQGNSA. CDR3: CASSPRGGEQYF. The CDR3 DNA reads TGTGCCAGCAGCCCTAGGGGGGGGGAGCAGTACTTC.

This clone was counted only a few times. This rearrangement joins TRBV7-9 to TRBJ1-3; D gene ambiguous. Germline CDR1 is SEHNR and CDR2 is FQNEAQ (reference sequence). V was trimmed by 2 bases and J by 1 base, leaving 9 bases between them. The CDR3 loop spans 15 amino acids. CDR3 protein: CASSLSGRSGNTIYF. DNA for the CDR3: TGTGCCAGCAGCTTAAGCGGCAGATCTGGAAACACCATATATTTT. Complete variable domain (other parts from reference TRBV7-9 and TRBJ1-3): DTGVSQNPRHKITKRGQNVTFRCDPISEHNRLYWYRQTLGQGPEFLTYFQNEAQLEKSRLLSDRFSAERPKGSFSTLEIQRTEQGDSAMYLCASSLSGRSGNTIYFGEGSWLTVV.

This chain joins TRBV24-1 and TRBJ2-5, with D possibly being TRBD1 (5 bases). CDR1 and CDR2 from the germline V gene are KGHDR and SFDVKD. The CDR3 runs 15 residues. V was cut by 4 bases and J by 4 bases, with 15 bases left in between. CDR3 loop: CATSDHRFSGETQYF. CDR3 in DNA: TGTGCCACCAGTGACCACAGGTTCTCCGGAGAGACCCAGTACTTC.